One sample yielded the 4 T cell receptor beta chains listed below, sequenced in a study of CDR3 diversity in severe acne. One entry per CDR3 protein, called by TCRdb with MiXCR from the PCR reads. The data show tens of thousands of distinct CDR3 sequences, 45% to 55% seen once. The sample comprised blood. These receptors were collected from a male donor in good health, without acne.

This clonotype was counted a few times. The V call is TRBV29-1, the J call TRBJ2-7; D possibly matches TRBD1 or TRBD2 (5 bases each). Trimming pared 6 bases from V and 2 bases from J, leaving 29 bases between. CDR3 size: 18 residues. Germline V gene lookup returns CDR1 SQVTM and CDR2 ANQGSEA. The CDR3 region is CSVAPKLVVRDGAYEQYF. The CDR3 coding sequence is TGCAGCGTCGCACCTAAGCTAGTGGTTCGGGACGGGGCCTACGAGCAGTACTTC.

The chain recombines TRBV28 with TRBJ2-5, with 15 bases lining up with TRBD2. This CDR3 spans 18 amino acids. Per the germline V gene, CDR1 is MDHEN and CDR2 is SYDVKM. J gave up 4 bases and V 2 bases, and 8 bases lay outside the gene matches. CDR3 nucleotide sequence: TGTGCCAGCAGTTTAGGACTAGCGGGAGGGCCGAAGAGAGAGACCCAGTACTTC. Protein product: CASSLGLAGGPKRETQYF.

This clonotype was picked up many times. Given a much more abundant clone one base away, this may be a read error. The gene calls are TRBV6-4 and TRBJ2-7, with 8 bases lining up with TRBD2. The length of the CDR3 is 14 residues. J was trimmed by 1 base and V by 6 bases; bases with no gene match: 5. The germline V gene encodes CDR1 MRHNA and CDR2 SNTAGT. The CDR3 sequence: CASSPCGRSYEQYF. The CDR3 bases are TGTGCCAGCAGCCCTTGCGGGAGGTCCTACGAGCAGTACTTC.

This chain uses TRBV19 with TRBJ2-7; weak D call: TRBD1 (6 bases). The length of the CDR3 is 15 residues. The V end lost 5 bases, the J end lost 4 bases, and 18 bases lay between the germline ends. Germline assignment: CDR1 LNHDA and CDR2 SQIVND (reference sequence). This CDR3 is CASSLHRETGYEQYF. The CDR3 DNA reads TGTGCCAGTAGTTTACACAGGGAAACCGGTTACGAGCAGTACTTC.